The source of this T cell receptor (beta chain) is a study of CXCR3-negative and CXCR3-positive naive CD8 T cells. Overall study findings and caveats: TCR strength was inferred from TRB CDR3 properties, while surface CD5 was comparable between naive subsets. Each naive subset displayed comparably high diversity, whereas memory CD8+ cells displayed much lower diversity. When CXCR3-positive naive cells were set against CXCR3-negative naive cells, the former had more hydrophobic TRB CDR3s.

About this clonotype: Its antigen is not identified.

Naive CD8+ T cells were CD45RO-CCR7+CD27+CD95-. TRB cDNA libraries were made by UMI-labeled 5' RACE. For each CDR3 protein, TCRdb gives one entry from its re-call of the 5' RACE reads, without DNA. Its clone listing holds over 150,000 distinct CDR3 sequences. This CDR3 is 17 amino acids long. Germline V lookup: CDR1 SGHVS, CDR2 FQNEAQ. The V and J genes are TRBV7-8 and TRBJ1-6; TCRdb returns TRBD1, unconfirmable since there is no DNA. This TCR was recovered from a human donor in good health. Some clones in this sample may be carry-over from other donors' samples. Sample: naive CXCR3+ CD8+ T cells from blood. Subset defined: CD45RO-CCR7+CD27+CD95- naive CD8+ T cells expressing CXCR3 (TNR3+). The CDR3 is CASSPEGDWTYNSPLHF.